The 30 T cell receptor beta chains presented below share a single source sample, sequenced in a study of response to subunit inactivated influenza vaccine. TCRdb independently ran MiXCR on the RT-PCR reads; one entry per CDR3 protein. The sample lists hundreds of thousands of distinct CDR3 sequences, 11% occurring once. The data were also submitted as part of a second study, on T cells expressing NK-cell markers. That report adds: It was by 5'RACE template switching with UMIs that TCR beta cDNA was made.

This material consisted of PBMCs from blood, taken on the day of vaccination. The receptors were gathered from a man in his forties or fifties who received an inactivated influenza vaccine.

This chain links TRBV11-2 with TRBJ1-4, with D maybe TRBD1 (6 bases). The V gene lost 5 bases and the J gene lost 4 bases, with 20 bases spanning the gap. CDR1 SGHAT and CDR2 FQNNGV come from the germline V gene. The CDR3 contains 17 residues. The CDR3 DNA reads as TGTGCCAGCAGCGTGGGGCCTGGGACACCCCTTAATGAAAAACTGTTTTTT. This gives the protein CASSVGPGTPLNEKLFF.

This chain uses TRBV7-2 with TRBJ2-1, with TRBD2 matching 7 bases. J was trimmed by 4 bases and V by 0 bases; bases with no gene match: 3. The CDR3 consists of 15 residues. Germline CDR1 and CDR2: SGHTA and FQGNSA. DNA for the CDR3: TGTGCCAGCAGCTTAGCACTAGCGTGGTACAATGAGCAGTTCTTC. Protein: CASSLALAWYNEQFF. The full variable domain, rest sourced from reference TRBV7-2 and TRBJ2-1, is GAGVSQSPSNKVTEKGKDVELRCDPISGHTALYWYRQSLGQGLEFLIYFQGNSAPDKSGLPSDRFSAERTGGSVSTLTIQRTQQEDSAVYLCASSLALAWYNEQFFGPGTRLTVL.

The chain couples TRBV12-3 or TRBV12-4 to TRBJ2-5; 8 bases agree with TRBD2. The CDR3 runs 16 residues. V shed 10 bases, J shed 2 bases, and the junction held 15 bases outside the gene matches. The CDR3 protein is CATKPGGSGVQETQYF. CDR3 DNA: TGTGCCACCAAGCCCGGCGGTAGCGGGGTTCAAGAGACCCAGTACTTC.

This clonotype was seen many times. V and J are TRBV12-3 or TRBV12-4 and TRBJ2-3, with D tentatively TRBD2 (5 bases). Trimming shortened V by 6 bases and J by 4 bases, and 8 bases separated the two germline ends. This CDR3 region has 12 residues. The CDR3 is CASSSGADTQYF. The CDR3 region has the DNA TGTGCCAGCAGCTCCGGGGCAGATACGCAGTATTTT.

This clonotype was picked up a small number of times. The V gene is TRBV12-3 or TRBV12-4, the J gene TRBJ1-1; tentative D call: TRBD1 (5 bases). CDR3 length equals 15 residues. Trimming removed 3 bases at V and 4 bases at J, with 15 bases between. CDR3 DNA: TGTGCCAGCAGTTTTGGGGGACTCCCGGGCACTGAAGCTTTCTTT. Translation gives CASSFGGLPGTEAFF.

This clonotype was found many times. The chain combines TRBV5-4 with TRBJ2-3; no clear D gene. Trimming removed 2 bases from V and 1 base from J, with 8 bases in between. In germline, CDR1 is SGHNT, CDR2 YYREEE (reference sequence). The CDR3 sequence is 14 residues long. CDR3 loop: CASSLYGGTDTQYF. Here the CDR3 DNA reads TGTGCCAGCAGCTTATATGGGGGCACAGATACGCAGTATTTT.

This clonotype was seen ten or more times. The J gene is TRBJ2-4, the V gene TRBV15; tentative D call: TRBD1 (6 bases). CDR1 and CDR2 (germline): LNHNV, YYDKDF (reference sequence). The ends were cut back, 5 bases at V and 2 bases at J, with 16 bases in the middle. This CDR3 is 16 amino acids long. CDR3 in amino acids: CATSAEQGMTKNIQYF. The CDR3 DNA sequence: TGTGCCACCAGCGCAGAACAGGGAATGACCAAAAACATTCAGTACTTC.

This clonotype has only a few counts. The rearrangement links TRBV20-1 to TRBJ2-1; tentative D call: TRBD1 (6 bases). V dropped 7 bases and J dropped 7 bases, with 11 bases sitting between them. The CDR3 extends over 11 amino acids. The germline CDR1 and CDR2 sequences are DFQATT and SNEGSKA (reference sequence). CDR3 nucleotides: TGCAGTGAGTTCACAGGGAATGAGCAGTTCTTC. Translation: CSEFTGNEQFF.

This clonotype was counted a few times. The gene calls are TRBV6-2 or TRBV6-3 and TRBJ2-2; 11 positions match TRBD2. Germline lookup yields CDR1 MNHEY and CDR2 SVGEGT. V shed 0 bases, J shed 3 bases, and the junction held 9 bases outside the gene matches. The CDR3 extends over 19 amino acids. For the CDR3, the DNA is TGTGCCAGCAGTTACTCGTTGACTAGCGGGGAGGAGGACACCGGGGAGCTGTTTTTT. Its protein is CASSYSLTSGEEDTGELFF.

This clonotype was seen repeatedly, ten times or more. The chain recombines TRBV21-1 with TRBJ2-5; the tabulated D call, TRBD2, remains unverified against the DNA. TRBV21-1 is recorded as a pseudogene. CDR3 length equals 16 residues. CDR3 sequence: CASSLHVAGCQETQYF. CDR3 in DNA: TGTGCCAGCAGCCTCCATGTAGCGGGTTGCCAAGAGACCCAGTACTTC.

This chain links TRBV20-1 with TRBJ2-7; D is possibly TRBD1 (5 bases). V was pared by 8 bases and J by 5 bases, with 19 bases between. Germline assignment: CDR1 DFQATT and CDR2 SNEGSKA (reference sequence). The CDR3 is made up of 13 amino acids. CDR3 region: CSIISAGRNEQYF. Written as DNA, the CDR3 is TGCAGTATTATTTCGGCAGGGCGGAACGAGCAGTACTTC.

This clonotype was counted a single time. The chain combines TRBV6-1 with TRBJ2-2; 12 bases agree with TRBD1. The ends lost 7 bases at V and 3 bases at J; junction bases unmatched: 15. CDR1 is MNHNS, CDR2 SASEGT, per germline. The CDR3 has 19 amino acids. The CDR3 here is CASKLPGQGAFGDTGELFF. The CDR3 DNA reads as TGTGCCAGCAAACTCCCGGGACAGGGGGCCTTTGGGGACACCGGGGAGCTGTTTTTT.

This chain connects TRBV20-1 to TRBJ1-1; D is uncertain. Trimming removed 0 bases from V and 5 bases from J, with 7 bases in between. CDR1 DFQATT and CDR2 SNEGSKA come from the germline V gene (reference sequence). CDR3 length equals 12 residues. Here the CDR3 reads CSAREPGTEAFF. In DNA, the CDR3 is TGCAGTGCTAGAGAGCCGGGAACTGAAGCTTTCTTT.

The V gene is TRBV29-1, the J gene TRBJ2-3, with no clear D. V lost 7 bases and J 3 bases, leaving 11 bases between the germline ends. This CDR3 has 12 residues. Looked up from germline, CDR1 is SQVTM and CDR2 is ANQGSEA. CDR3 coding DNA: TGCAGCGCCGCGACGTATACAGATACGCAGTATTTT. Translated: CSAATYTDTQYF.

This clonotype was counted at least ten times. The chain uses TRBV4-3 and TRBJ2-7; maybe TRBD2 (5 bases). The CDR3 has 15 residues. The germline V and J ends were trimmed by 0 bases and 5 bases, with 14 bases remaining between them. Germline-derived CDR1 and CDR2 are LGHNA and YSLEER. The CDR3 DNA follows: TGCGCCAGCAGCCAAGATAGAGGGTCGGTCAACGAGCAGTACTTC. Translation: CASSQDRGSVNEQYF.

This chain joins TRBV6-1 and TRBJ2-2; D gene unclear. Germline-derived CDR1 and CDR2 are MNHNS and SASEGT. The CDR3 covers 16 residues. V was pared by 6 bases and J by 0 bases, with 14 bases between. This CDR3 reads CASSLFPDANTGELFF. DNA for the CDR3: TGTGCCAGCAGCCTCTTTCCAGACGCGAACACCGGGGAGCTGTTTTTT.

This clonotype was seen many times. The chain employs TRBV15 and TRBJ2-5; D is uncertain. Trimming shortened V by 2 bases and J by 2 bases, and 3 bases separated the two germline ends. The V gene's germline CDR1 is LNHNV and CDR2 YYDKDF (reference sequence). This CDR3 contains 12 residues. The CDR3 DNA is TGTGCCACCAGCAGATCTCAAGAGACCCAGTACTTC. Translation: CATSRSQETQYF.

This clonotype came up a few times. The rearrangement links TRBV7-8 to TRBJ1-2; 8 nucleotides match TRBD1. V was pared by 0 bases and J by 1 base, with 4 bases of the junction left unmatched. Germline V gene data show CDR1 as SGHVS and CDR2 as FQNEAQ. There are 16 residues in the CDR3. Here the CDR3 DNA reads TGTGCCAGCAGCTTAGCGTCAGGGGGCCTTAACTATGGCTACACCTTC. Translating it yields CASSLASGGLNYGYTF.

The chain recombines TRBV7-2 with TRBJ2-7, with TRBD1 matching 7 bases. Trimming at V came to 1 base and at J to 7 bases, leaving 7 bases not matched to a gene. This CDR3 region has 14 residues. Germline lookup yields CDR1 SGHTA and CDR2 FQGNSA. CDR3 loop: CASSLGHRGGEQYF. As DNA, the CDR3 is TGTGCCAGCAGCTTAGGACACAGGGGTGGGGAGCAGTACTTC.

The chain joins TRBV7-2 to TRBJ1-3; the D is unclear. V was trimmed by 5 bases and J by 0 bases, leaving 11 bases between them. Germline V gives CDR1 SGHTA, CDR2 FQGNSA. The CDR3 sequence is 15 residues long. The DNA for the CDR3 is TGTGCCAGCAGCACCCTAGGGAGCTCTGGAAACACCATATATTTT. Translating it yields CASSTLGSSGNTIYF.

This clonotype appeared many times. This sequence joins TRBV25-1 and TRBJ1-2; D is undetermined. Deletions cut 11 bases from V and 3 bases from J, with 13 bases between. Germline V gene lookup returns CDR1 MGHDK and CDR2 SYGVNS. CDR3 length: 12 residues. Here the CDR3 DNA reads TGTGCCTCGAGCAGGTCGGACTATGGCTACACCTTC. It is translated as CASSRSDYGYTF.

The chain employs TRBV12-3 or TRBV12-4 and TRBJ2-1; 13 bases align to TRBD2. The ends lost 4 bases at V and 10 bases at J; junction bases unmatched: 10. There are 16 residues in the CDR3. CDR3 sequence (DNA): TGTGCCAGCAGTTCCGGGACTAGCGGGGCAATGGGGGAGCAGTTCTTC. It encodes CASSSGTSGAMGEQFF.

This chain links TRBV20-1 with TRBJ2-1, with TRBD2 identical over 7 bases. From germline, CDR1 is DFQATT and CDR2 SNEGSKA (reference sequence). CDR3 length equals 15 residues. The junction had 10 bases not matched to a gene; V was cut back by 3 bases and J by 5 bases. CDR3 sequence reads: CSARTNSGFNNEQFF. The DNA for the CDR3 is TGCAGTGCTAGGACGAATAGCGGGTTTAACAATGAGCAGTTCTTC.

This clonotype showed up many times. The chain uses TRBV20-1 and TRBJ2-7; 10 bases match TRBD1. Germline V gene sequence: CDR1 DFQATT, CDR2 SNEGSKA (reference sequence). J lost 4 bases, V lost 2 bases, and 5 bases had no gene match. This CDR3 has 14 residues. CDR3 amino acids: CSARRPDRGYEQYF. In nucleotides, the CDR3 is TGCAGTGCTAGACGACCGGACAGGGGGTACGAGCAGTACTTC.

This clonotype was seen a handful of times. J is TRBJ2-7 and V is TRBV28; 8 positions agree with TRBD1. This CDR3 comprises 14 residues. Germline V gives CDR1 MDHEN, CDR2 SYDVKM. V gave up 6 bases and J gave up 3 bases; unmatched junction bases: 7. The CDR3 is CASRPTGAIYEQYF. CDR3 DNA sequence: TGTGCCAGCAGACCGACAGGGGCCATCTACGAGCAGTACTTC.

CDR3 in amino acids: CASSLIQLNTEAFF. The CDR3 DNA reads as TGTGCCAGCAGCTTAATACAGCTGAACACTGAAGCTTTCTTT. V gene TRBV5-6 combines with J gene TRBJ1-1; D gene ambiguous. V was trimmed by 2 bases and J by 0 bases, leaving 8 bases between them. The CDR3 consists of 14 residues. Germline V gene data show CDR1 as SGHDT and CDR2 as YYEEEE. The complete variable domain, with remaining parts taken from reference TRBV5-6 and TRBJ1-1, reads DAGVTQSPTHLIKTRGQQVTLRCSPKSGHDTVSWYQQALGQGPQFIFQYYEEEERQRGNFPDRFSGHQFPNYSSELNVNALLLGDSALYLCASSLIQLNTEAFFGQGTRLTVV.

This clonotype was counted only a few times. The gene calls are TRBV9 and TRBJ2-1; TRBD2 aligns across 8 bases. The germline V gene has CDR1 SGDLS and CDR2 YYNGEE. Trimming took 0 bases from V and 10 from J; bases not matched to a gene: 3. There are 13 residues in the CDR3. The CDR3 DNA sequence: TGTGCCAGCAGCGTAGCGGGAGGGACGGAGCAGTTCTTC. This sequence encodes CASSVAGGTEQFF.

The chain links TRBV6-5 to TRBJ2-2; TRBD1 might be the D (5 bases). The germline V gene has CDR1 MNHEY and CDR2 SVGAGI. The CDR3 runs to 15 residues. The ends were cut back, 2 bases at V and 5 bases at J, with 12 bases in the middle. CDR3 protein: CASSYGPQGTGELFF. The CDR3 nucleotides are TGTGCCAGCAGTTACGGGCCCCAGGGTACCGGGGAGCTGTTTTTT.

This clonotype turned up a few times. V gene TRBV6-5 combines with J gene TRBJ2-3; tentatively, D is TRBD1 or TRBD2 (5 bases each). Looked up from germline, CDR1 is MNHEY and CDR2 is SVGAGI. This CDR3 has 15 amino acids. The V end lost 2 bases, the J end lost 1 base, and 10 bases lay between the germline ends. The CDR3, as DNA: TGTGCCAGCAGTTACGGGGGACGCGGCACAGATACGCAGTATTTT. Amino acid sequence: CASSYGGRGTDTQYF.

Only a few counts were recorded for this clonotype. The V and J genes are TRBV10-2 and TRBJ2-3, with 8 bases fitting TRBD2. This CDR3 has 15 amino acids. With 2 bases clipped from V and 5 bases from J, the junction kept 6 bases outside the gene matches. The germline gives CDR1 WSHSY, CDR2 SAAADI. CDR3 region: CASSETGGPGDTQYF. CDR3 bases: TGCGCCAGCAGTGAGACGGGGGGGCCGGGAGATACGCAGTATTTT.